This T cell receptor (beta chain) was obtained from a study of T cells after yellow fever vaccination. The study made its TCR cDNA through 5'RACE template switching. That step introduced a universal primer site along with UMIs. TCRdb itself ran the 5' RACE reads through MiXCR, one entry per CDR3 protein. The sample has a few hundred thousand distinct CDR3 sequences, roughly 10% seen once. CDR1 and CDR2 (germline): LNHDA, SQIVND (reference sequence). The germline V and J ends were trimmed by 5 bases and 3 bases, with 17 bases remaining between them. This CDR3 is 15 amino acids long. The J gene is TRBJ2-7, the V gene TRBV19; D tentatively fits TRBD1 or TRBD2 (6 bases each). The receptor was derived from a man aged 18 to 30 who received the YFV17D yellow fever vaccine. The material was PBMCs, obtained on the day of the first yellow fever vaccination. The CDR3 region has the DNA TGTGCCAGTAGTTCCAGTCTACGGGGGCTCTACGAGCAGTACTTC. This translates into CASSSSLRGLYEQYF.